Shown below are 4 T cell receptor beta chains from a single sample sequenced in a study of blood T cell repertoires in COVID-19. Using immunoSEQ multiplex PCR, the repertoire was profiled, and TCRdb retains in-frame clones only, with some absent. The sample lists 150,000 or so clones, roughly 80% seen once, with more than 8.5% in the top ten. The sample comprised peripheral blood. The receptors derive from a woman in her forties or fifties with active or convalescent COVID-19.

CDR3 DNA sequence: TGTGCCACCTGGCGCAGGGTGTGCAATCAGCCCCAGCATTTT. Amino acid sequence: CATWRRVCNQPQHF. The V and J genes are TRBV24-1 and TRBJ1-5; a weak D match, TRBD1 (5 bases). Germline V lookup: CDR1 KGHDR, CDR2 SFDVKD. This CDR3 comprises 14 residues. V was clipped by 9 bases and J by 2 bases, with 13 bases between them.

This clone showed up just a few times. This chain uses TRBV7-9 with TRBJ1-1, with TRBD1 as a possible D gene (6 bases). The V gene lost 4 bases and the J gene lost 1 base, with 10 bases spanning the gap. The V gene's germline CDR1 is SEHNR and CDR2 FQNEAQ (reference sequence). CDR3 length: 14 residues. CDR3 coding DNA: TGTGCCAGCAGCTCTCGACAGGAGAACACTGAAGCTTTCTTT. This sequence encodes CASSSRQENTEAFF. Variable domain in full (rest from reference TRBV7-9 and TRBJ1-1): DTGVSQNPRHKITKRGQNVTFRCDPISEHNRLYWYRQTLGQGPEFLTYFQNEAQLEKSRLLSDRFSAERPKGSFSTLEIQRTEQGDSAMYLCASSSRQENTEAFFGQGTRLTVV.

In DNA form, the CDR3 reads TGTGCCAGCAGTATTTTCGGGGTCGGCCAGACCAATGAGCAGTTCTTC. Protein sequence: CASSIFGVGQTNEQFF. The chain carries TRBV27 and TRBJ2-1, with TRBD2 as a possible D gene (5 bases). The germline V gene encodes CDR1 MNHEY and CDR2 SMNVEV (reference sequence). The ends were cut back, 5 bases at V and 6 bases at J, with 20 bases in the middle. The CDR3 spans 16 residues.

The chain has TRBV5-1 and TRBJ2-3, with TRBD2 identical over 9 bases. V trimming: 0 bases; J trimming: 8 bases; junction bases outside the gene matches: 13. The germline gives CDR1 SGHRS, CDR2 YFSETQ. The length of the CDR3 is 17 residues. CDR3 nucleotides: TGCGCCAGCAGCTTGGCGGGGCTAGCGGGGCTTTTAGGTACGCAGTATTTT. Translation gives CASSLAGLAGLLGTQYF.